A selection of T cell receptor beta chains follows, all from one sample in a study of blood T cell repertoires in COVID-19. The assay was immunoSEQ multiplex PCR, and TCRdb's table has in-frame clones only and misses some. This table has roughly 260,000 clones, 80% to 95% appearing once. Sequencing was performed on PBMCs or T cells enriched from blood (not recorded which). These receptors originate from a woman aged 18-29 years who had recovered from COVID-19. The CDR3 runs from the conserved cysteine through the conserved F or W. The D gene is left open where the match is weak. Some rows have no size entry. The others give once, few or many, or a class for an expanded clone.

abundance | d_gene | j_gene | v_gene | CDR3nt | CDR3aa
once | TRBD2 | TRBJ2-7 | TRBV29-1 | TGCAGCGTTCGTTTACGAGCGGGGGACTACGAGCAGTACTTC | CSVRLRAGDYEQYF
NA | NA | TRBJ2-3 | TRBV5-1 | TGCGCCAGCAGCTGGAGACAGTTGGGAGATACGCAGTATTTT | CASSWRQLGDTQYF
NA | TRBD1 | TRBJ1-2 | TRBV19 | TGTGCCAGTAGTATTGGGGACAGGGTCCCCTATGGCTACACCTTC | CASSIGDRVPYGYTF
NA | NA | TRBJ1-1 | TRBV4-3 | TGCGCCAGCAGCCAAGATGGACAGATGAACACTGAAGCTTTCTTT | CASSQDGQMNTEAFF
few | TRBD1 | TRBJ2-7 | TRBV6-6 | TGTGCCAGCAGTCCCACCCCGGATGGACAGGGGGACTCCTACGAGCAGTACTTC | CASSPTPDGQGDSYEQYF
NA | NA | TRBJ2-7 | TRBV5-6 | TGTGCCAGCAGCTCCACCATTGCAGGGGTAATCTACGAGCAGTACTTC | CASSSTIAGVIYEQYF
NA | TRBD1 | TRBJ1-1 | TRBV25-1 | TGTGCCAGCAGTGAAAGGGGGCCGGACACTGAAGCTTTCTTT | CASSERGPDTEAFF
NA | TRBD1 | TRBJ1-2 | TRBV29-1 | TGCAGCGTTGAGAACCGGGACAGGGGCTATGGCTACACCTTC | CSVENRDRGYGYTF
NA | NA | TRBJ1-2 | TRBV5-8 | TGTGCCAGCAGCTTGGCGGGTCCACTCTACGGGTATGGCTACACCTTC | CASSLAGPLYGYGYTF
NA | NA | TRBJ2-7 | TRBV5-4 | TGTGCCAGCAGGCCCAGTACAGGTTTTCCCTACGAGCAGTACTTC | CASRPSTGFPYEQYF
NA | NA | TRBJ1-1 | TRBV7-9 | TGTGCCAGCAGCCCAGGACAGATGAACACTGAAGCTTTCTTT | CASSPGQMNTEAFF
once | TRBD2 | TRBJ2-3 | TRBV24-1 | TGTGCCACCAGTGACATAAGCGGGGGATACACAGATACGCAGTATTTT | CATSDISGGYTDTQYF
NA | NA | TRBJ2-5 | TRBV19 | TGTGCCAGTAGACAGGGACTACAAGAGACCCAGTACTTC | CASRQGLQETQYF
NA | NA | TRBJ2-5 | TRBV7-2 | TGTGCCAGCAGCCACACCGAGGGCTTAAGGCCCCAGTACTTC | CASSHTEGLRPQYF
NA | TRBD1 | TRBJ2-6 | TRBV12-5 | TGTGCTAGTAGGGACAGGGAAGGCTCTGGGGCCAACGTCCTGACTTTC | CASRDREGSGANVLTF
once | NA | TRBJ2-1 | TRBV15 | TGTGCCACCAGCAGCGGTTTCTCCTACAATGAGCAGTTCTTC | CATSSGFSYNEQFF
NA | NA | TRBJ2-3 | TRBV19 | TGTGCCAGTAGTATGGGAGGAGGAGATACGCAGTATTTT | CASSMGGGDTQYF
NA | NA | TRBJ1-2 | TRBV15 | TGTGCCACCAGCGGGGACTCGGGCTATGGCTACACCTTC | CATSGDSGYGYTF
NA | TRBD2 | TRBJ2-5 | TRBV5-4 | TGTGCCAGCAGCAGGCCCCGACTAGCGGGGGGAGAGACCCAGTACTTC | CASSRPRLAGGETQYF
few | NA | TRBJ1-1 | TRBV18 | TGTGCCAGCTCACCAATGTATGAGAGCACTGAAGCTTTCTTT | CASSPMYESTEAFF
NA | NA | TRBJ2-2 | TRBV4-1 | TGCGCCAGCAGCCGCAACAGGGAAACCGGGGAGCTGTTTTTT | CASSRNRETGELFF
NA | TRBD1 | TRBJ1-6 | TRBV28 | TGTGCCAGCTACAGGGGGCGAGGGATTTTTTCACCCCTCCACTTT | CASYRGRGIFSPLHF
NA | NA | TRBJ1-5 | TRBV28 | TGTGCCAGCAGTTTTGGACAGAGCAATCAGCCCCAGCATTTT | CASSFGQSNQPQHF
NA | NA | TRBJ2-2 | TRBV7-3 | TGTGCCAGCAGCTTAAGTGTGGGAGGGGGCACCGGGGAGCTGTTTTTT | CASSLSVGGGTGELFF
NA | TRBD1 | TRBJ1-5 | TRBV19 | TGTGCCAGTAGCCAGACAGGGACGGGTCAGCCCCAGCATTTT | CASSQTGTGQPQHF
NA | TRBD1 | TRBJ2-2 | TRBV6-2/TRBV6-3 | TGTGCCAGCAGTCAACTGGGACAGACTACCACCGGGGAGCTGTTTTTT | CASSQLGQTTTGELFF
NA | TRBD2 | TRBJ2-5 | TRBV2 | TGTGCCAGCAGTGAAACTAGCGGGGGGGCCCGAGAGACCCAGTACTTC | CASSETSGGARETQYF
NA | NA | TRBJ2-2 | TRBV2 | TGTGCCAGCCTTGGGGTGGAGGAAACCGGGGAGCTGTTTTTT | CASLGVEETGELFF
NA | NA | TRBJ1-1 | TRBV7-9 | TGTGCCAGCAGCTTAATGGACTTGTACACTGAAGCTTTCTTT | CASSLMDLYTEAFF
NA | TRBD1 | TRBJ1-6 | TRBV4-2 | TGTGCCAGCAGCCAAGATCACACAGGGGACGGGTTCGATCTTCCACCCCTCCACTTT | CASSQDHTGDGFDLPPLHF
NA | TRBD1 | TRBJ1-5 | TRBV2 | TGTGCCAGCCGGTCACAAAAACCAGACAGGGATTTGGATCAGCCCCAGCATTTT | CASRSQKPDRDLDQPQHF